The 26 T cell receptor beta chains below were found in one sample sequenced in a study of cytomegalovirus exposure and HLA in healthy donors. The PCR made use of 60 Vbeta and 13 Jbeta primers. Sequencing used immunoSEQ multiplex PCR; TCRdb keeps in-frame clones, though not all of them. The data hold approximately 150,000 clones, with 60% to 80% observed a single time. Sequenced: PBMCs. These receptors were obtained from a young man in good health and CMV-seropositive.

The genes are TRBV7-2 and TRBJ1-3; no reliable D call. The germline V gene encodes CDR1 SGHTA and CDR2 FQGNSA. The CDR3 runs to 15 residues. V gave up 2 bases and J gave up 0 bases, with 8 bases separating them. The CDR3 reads CASSLLRDSGNTIYF. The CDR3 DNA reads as TGTGCCAGCAGCTTACTCCGGGACTCTGGAAACACCATATATTTT. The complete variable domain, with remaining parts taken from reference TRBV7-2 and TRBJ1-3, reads GAGVSQSPSNKVTEKGKDVELRCDPISGHTALYWYRQSLGQGLEFLIYFQGNSAPDKSGLPSDRFSAERTGGSVSTLTIQRTQQEDSAVYLCASSLLRDSGNTIYFGEGSWLTVV.

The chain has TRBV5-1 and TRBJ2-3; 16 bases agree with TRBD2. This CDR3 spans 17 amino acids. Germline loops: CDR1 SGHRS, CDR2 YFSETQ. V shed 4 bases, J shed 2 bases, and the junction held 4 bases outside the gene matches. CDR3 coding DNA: TGCGCCAGCAGCCAGGGACTAGCGGGGGGGTCCACAGATACGCAGTATTTT. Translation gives CASSQGLAGGSTDTQYF.

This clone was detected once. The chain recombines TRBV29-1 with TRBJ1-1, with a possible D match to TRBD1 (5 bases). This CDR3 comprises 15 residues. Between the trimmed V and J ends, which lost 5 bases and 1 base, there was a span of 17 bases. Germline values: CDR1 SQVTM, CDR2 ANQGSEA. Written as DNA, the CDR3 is TGCAGCGTTTCAGTTAGAAGGGGCGAGAACACTGAAGCTTTCTTT. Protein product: CSVSVRRGENTEAFF.

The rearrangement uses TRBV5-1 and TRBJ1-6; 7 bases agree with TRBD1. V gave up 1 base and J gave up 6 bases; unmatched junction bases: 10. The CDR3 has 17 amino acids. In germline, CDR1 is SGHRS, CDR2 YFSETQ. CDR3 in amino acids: CASSLHAGRQGNSPLHF. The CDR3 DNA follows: TGCGCCAGCAGCTTGCATGCGGGTAGACAGGGTAATTCACCCCTCCACTTT. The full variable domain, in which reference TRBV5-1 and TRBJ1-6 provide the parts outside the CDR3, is KAGVTQTPRYLIKTRGQQVTLSCSPISGHRSVSWYQQTPGQGLQFLFEYFSETQRNKGNFPGRFSGRQFSNSRSEMNVSTLELGDSALYLCASSLHAGRQGNSPLHFGNGTRLTVT.

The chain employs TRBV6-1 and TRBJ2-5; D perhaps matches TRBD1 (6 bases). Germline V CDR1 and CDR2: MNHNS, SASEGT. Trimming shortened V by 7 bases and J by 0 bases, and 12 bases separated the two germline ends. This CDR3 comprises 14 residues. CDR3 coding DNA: TGTGCCAGCAAACGACAGGCCGACCAAGAGACCCAGTACTTC. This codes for CASKRQADQETQYF.

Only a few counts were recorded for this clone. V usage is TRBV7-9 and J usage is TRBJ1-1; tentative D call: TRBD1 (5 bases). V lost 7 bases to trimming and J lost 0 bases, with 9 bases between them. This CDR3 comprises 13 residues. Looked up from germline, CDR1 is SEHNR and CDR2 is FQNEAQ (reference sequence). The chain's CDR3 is CASKLDMNTEAFF. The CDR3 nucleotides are TGTGCCAGCAAGTTGGACATGAACACTGAAGCTTTCTTT.

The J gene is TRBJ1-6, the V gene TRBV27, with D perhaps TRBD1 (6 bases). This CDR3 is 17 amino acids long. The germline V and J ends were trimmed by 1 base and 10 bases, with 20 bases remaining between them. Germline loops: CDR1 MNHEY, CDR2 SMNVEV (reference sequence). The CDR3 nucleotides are TGTGCCAGCAGTTTATTGGGCAGGGGAGAGTCGGAGTCACCCCTCCACTTT. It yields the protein CASSLLGRGESESPLHF.

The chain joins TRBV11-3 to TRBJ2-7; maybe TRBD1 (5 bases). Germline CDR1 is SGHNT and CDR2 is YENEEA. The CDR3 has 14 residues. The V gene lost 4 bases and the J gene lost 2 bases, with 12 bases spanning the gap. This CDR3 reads CASSSRQKPYEQYF. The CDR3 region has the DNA TGTGCCAGCAGCTCCCGACAGAAACCCTACGAGCAGTACTTC.

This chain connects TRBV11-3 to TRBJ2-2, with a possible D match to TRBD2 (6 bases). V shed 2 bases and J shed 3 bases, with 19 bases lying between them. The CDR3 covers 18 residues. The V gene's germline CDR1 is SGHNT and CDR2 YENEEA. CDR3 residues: CASSLTRWGVADTGELFF. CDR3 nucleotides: TGTGCCAGCAGCTTAACCAGGTGGGGGGTGGCGGACACCGGGGAGCTGTTTTTT.

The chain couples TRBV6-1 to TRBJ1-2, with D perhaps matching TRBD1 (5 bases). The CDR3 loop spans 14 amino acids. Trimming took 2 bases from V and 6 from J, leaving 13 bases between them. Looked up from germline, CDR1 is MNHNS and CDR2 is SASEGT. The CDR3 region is CASSESGRDNGYTF. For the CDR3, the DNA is TGTGCCAGCAGTGAATCCGGCAGGGATAATGGCTACACCTTC.

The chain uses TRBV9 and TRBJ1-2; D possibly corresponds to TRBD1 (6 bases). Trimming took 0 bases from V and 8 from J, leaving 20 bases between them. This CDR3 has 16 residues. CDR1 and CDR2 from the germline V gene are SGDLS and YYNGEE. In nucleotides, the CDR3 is TGTGCCAGCAGCGTAGGGACCACAGGGTCCCCCCAGGGCTACACCTTC. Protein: CASSVGTTGSPQGYTF.

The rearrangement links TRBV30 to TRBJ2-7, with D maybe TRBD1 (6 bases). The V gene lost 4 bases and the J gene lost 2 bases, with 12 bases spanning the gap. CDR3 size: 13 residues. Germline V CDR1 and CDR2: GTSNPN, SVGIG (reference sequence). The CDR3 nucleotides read TGTGCCTGGACCACAGGGTCCCCCTACGAGCAGTACTTC. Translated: CAWTTGSPYEQYF.

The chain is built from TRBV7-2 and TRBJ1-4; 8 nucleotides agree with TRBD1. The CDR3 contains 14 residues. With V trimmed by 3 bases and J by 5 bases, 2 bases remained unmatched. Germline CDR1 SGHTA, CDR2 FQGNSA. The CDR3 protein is CASSFTGGNEKLFF. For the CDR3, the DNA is TGTGCCAGCAGCTTTACAGGGGGGAATGAAAAACTGTTTTTT.

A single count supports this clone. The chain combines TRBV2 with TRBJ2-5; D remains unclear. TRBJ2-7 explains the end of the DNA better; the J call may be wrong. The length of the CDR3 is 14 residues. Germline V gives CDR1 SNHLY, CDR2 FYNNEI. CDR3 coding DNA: TGTGCCAGCAGCATATCGGATAGCTCCTACGAGCAGTACTTC. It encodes CASSISDSSYEQYF.

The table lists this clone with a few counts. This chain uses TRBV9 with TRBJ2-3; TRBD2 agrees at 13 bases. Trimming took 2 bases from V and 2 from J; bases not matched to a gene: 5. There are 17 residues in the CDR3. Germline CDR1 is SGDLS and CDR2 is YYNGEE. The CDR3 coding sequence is TGTGCCAGCAGCGTGACGACTAGCGGGGGGATCACAGATACGCAGTATTTT. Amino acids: CASSVTTSGGITDTQYF.

CDR3 DNA: TGTGCCAGCAGACCCCCCCGGGTTAGCACAGATACGCAGTATTTT. It encodes CASRPPRVSTDTQYF. The genes are TRBV6-5 and TRBJ2-3, with D hard to call. Trimming shortened V by 6 bases and J by 0 bases, and 13 bases separated the two germline ends. The CDR3 has 15 amino acids. Looked up from germline, CDR1 is MNHEY and CDR2 is SVGAGI.

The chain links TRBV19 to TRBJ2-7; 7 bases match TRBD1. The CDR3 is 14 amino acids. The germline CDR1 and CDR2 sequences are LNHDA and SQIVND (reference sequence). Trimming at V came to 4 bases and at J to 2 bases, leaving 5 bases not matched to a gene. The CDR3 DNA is TGTGCCAGTAGTACCACCCAGGGGGCCTACGAGCAGTACTTC. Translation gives CASSTTQGAYEQYF.

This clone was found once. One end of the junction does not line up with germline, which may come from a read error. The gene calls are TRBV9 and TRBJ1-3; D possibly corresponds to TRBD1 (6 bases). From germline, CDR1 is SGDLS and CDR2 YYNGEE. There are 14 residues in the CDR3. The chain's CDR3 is CASSVGGAGNAIYF. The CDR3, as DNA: TGTGCCAGCAGCGTTGGGGGGGCGGGAAACGCCATATATTTT.

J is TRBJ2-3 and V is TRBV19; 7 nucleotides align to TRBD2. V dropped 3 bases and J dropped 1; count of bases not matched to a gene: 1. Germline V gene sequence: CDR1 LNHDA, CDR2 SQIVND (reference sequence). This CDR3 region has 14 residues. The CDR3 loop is CASSMGGGTDTQYF. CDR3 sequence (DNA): TGTGCCAGTAGTATGGGGGGGGGCACAGATACGCAGTATTTT.

The CDR3 protein is CASSLRTSGVYNEQFF. The CDR3 DNA reads as TGCGCCAGCAGCCTAAGGACTAGCGGGGTCTACAATGAGCAGTTCTTC. The J gene is TRBJ2-1, the V gene TRBV5-1, with 12 positions matching TRBD2. Trimming cost V 4 bases and J 3 bases; bases outside gene matches: 5. The CDR3 length is 16 residues. From germline, CDR1 is SGHRS and CDR2 YFSETQ. The variable domain in full, with the rest retrieved from reference TRBV5-1 and TRBJ2-1, is KAGVTQTPRYLIKTRGQQVTLSCSPISGHRSVSWYQQTPGQGLQFLFEYFSETQRNKGNFPGRFSGRQFSNSRSEMNVSTLELGDSALYLCASSLRTSGVYNEQFFGPGTRLTVL.

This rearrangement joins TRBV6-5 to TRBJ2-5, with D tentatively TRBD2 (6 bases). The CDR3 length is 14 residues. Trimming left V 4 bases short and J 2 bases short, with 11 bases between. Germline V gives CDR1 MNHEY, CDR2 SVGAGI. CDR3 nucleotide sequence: TGTGCCAGCAGTTTGTGGGGGAGGCAAGAGACCCAGTACTTC. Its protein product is CASSLWGRQETQYF.

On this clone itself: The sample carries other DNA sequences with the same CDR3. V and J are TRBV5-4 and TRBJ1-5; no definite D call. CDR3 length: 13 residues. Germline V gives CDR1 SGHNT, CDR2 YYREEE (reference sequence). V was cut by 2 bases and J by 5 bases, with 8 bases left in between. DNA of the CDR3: TGTGCCAGCAGCTTCGGAGGAGATCAGCCCCAGCATTTT. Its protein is CASSFGGDQPQHF.

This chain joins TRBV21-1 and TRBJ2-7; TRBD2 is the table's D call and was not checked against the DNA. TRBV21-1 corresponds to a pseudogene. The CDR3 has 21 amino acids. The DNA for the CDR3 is TGTGCCAAGAGTTTGGCTAGCGGGAGGGCTCAGGGGGTTCGCCCAGGTTACGAGCAGTACTTC. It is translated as CAKSLASGRAQGVRPGYEQYF.

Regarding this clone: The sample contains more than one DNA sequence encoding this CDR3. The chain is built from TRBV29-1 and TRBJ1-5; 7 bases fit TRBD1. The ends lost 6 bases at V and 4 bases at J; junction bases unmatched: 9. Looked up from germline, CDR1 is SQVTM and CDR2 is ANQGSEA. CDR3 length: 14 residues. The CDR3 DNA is TGCAGCGTGGCTCAGGACAGGTTAAATCAGCCCCAGCATTTT. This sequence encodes CSVAQDRLNQPQHF.

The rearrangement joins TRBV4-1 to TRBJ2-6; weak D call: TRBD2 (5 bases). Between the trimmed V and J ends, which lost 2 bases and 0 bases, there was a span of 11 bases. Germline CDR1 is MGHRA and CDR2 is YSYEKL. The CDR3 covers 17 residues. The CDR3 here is CASSQITGNSGANVLTF. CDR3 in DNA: TGCGCCAGCAGCCAAATTACGGGAAACTCTGGGGCCAACGTCCTGACTTTC.

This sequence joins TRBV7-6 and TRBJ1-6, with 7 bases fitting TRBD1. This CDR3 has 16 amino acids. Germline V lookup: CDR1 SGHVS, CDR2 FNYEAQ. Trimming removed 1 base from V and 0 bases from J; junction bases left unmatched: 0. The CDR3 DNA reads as TGTGCCAGCAGCTTAGACAGGGGCTCCTATAATTCACCCCTCCACTTT. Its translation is CASSLDRGSYNSPLHF.